These 19 T cell receptor beta chains came from one sample sequenced in a study of vaccination effects on CD4 cells after COVID-19. Their recognized antigens are unknown. Following culture for approximately 11 days, CD4+ T cells were isolated. Either the mRNA-1273 or the BNT162b2 vaccine was given to participants as two doses. Libraries were prepared by immunoSEQ multiplex PCR; TCRdb keeps only in-frame clonotypes and omits some of them. The sample gives about 57,000 clones, under 85% of which show up once; 4.3% is in the top ten. Source: CD4+ T cells from PBMCs cultured without peptide, taken after COVID-19 vaccination. These receptor sequences come from a human donor who received a COVID-19 vaccine.

V usage is TRBV21-1 and J usage is TRBJ2-3; the table's TRBD2 call for D was not verified on the DNA. TRBV21-1 is an annotated pseudogene. The CDR3 extends over 18 amino acids. CDR3 protein: CASSKARRASGGPDTQYF. CDR3 nucleotides: TGTGCCAGCAGCAAAGCGCGGAGGGCTAGCGGGGGTCCAGATACGCAGTATTTT.

This chain connects TRBV15 to TRBJ2-6; D ambiguous. V lost 0 bases, J lost 0 bases, and 12 bases lay in between. The CDR3 is made up of 18 amino acids. Germline V lookup: CDR1 LNHNV, CDR2 YYDKDF (reference sequence). CDR3 region: CATSRDLAASSGANVLTF. In DNA form, the CDR3 reads TGTGCCACCAGCAGAGATCTGGCGGCTAGCTCTGGGGCCAACGTCCTGACTTTC.

The genes are TRBV5-1 and TRBJ2-7; 9 nucleotides align to TRBD1. Germline-derived CDR1 and CDR2 are SGHRS and YFSETQ. The CDR3 totals 14 residues. V lost 4 bases and J lost 5; bases outside the gene matches: 7. The CDR3 reads CASSPGTGNHEQYF. The CDR3 coding sequence is TGCGCCAGCAGCCCGGGGACAGGGAACCACGAGCAGTACTTC.

The gene calls are TRBV5-1 and TRBJ1-1; D uncertain. Per germline, CDR1 SGHRS and CDR2 YFSETQ. This CDR3 is 16 amino acids long. Trimming stripped 5 bases from V and 3 bases from J, with 20 bases between. CDR3 sequence: CASSYRAGVTDTEAFF. CDR3 nucleotides: TGCGCCAGCAGTTACCGGGCCGGGGTCACGGACACTGAAGCTTTCTTT. The variable domain in full, with the rest retrieved from reference TRBV5-1 and TRBJ1-1, is KAGVTQTPRYLIKTRGQQVTLSCSPISGHRSVSWYQQTPGQGLQFLFEYFSETQRNKGNFPGRFSGRQFSNSRSEMNVSTLELGDSALYLCASSYRAGVTDTEAFFGQGTRLTVV.

The chain recombines TRBV5-4 with TRBJ2-3; D not certain. The germline V gene has CDR1 SGHNT and CDR2 YYREEE (reference sequence). The CDR3 loop spans 15 amino acids. V lost 4 bases, J lost 4 bases, and 16 bases lay in between. CDR3 region: CASSANSARADTQYF. DNA for the CDR3: TGTGCCAGCAGCGCGAACTCGGCTAGGGCAGATACGCAGTATTTT.

This clone was counted a single time. V and J are TRBV5-6 and TRBJ2-6, with D possibly matching TRBD1 (6 bases). The germline V and J ends were trimmed by 1 base and 3 bases, with 14 bases remaining between them. CDR1 and CDR2 from the germline V gene are SGHDT and YYEEEE. The CDR3 loop spans 17 amino acids. CDR3 DNA sequence: TGTGCCAGCAGCTTGTCTGGTTGGGGGCTTGGGGCCAACGTCCTGACTTTC. Protein product: CASSLSGWGLGANVLTF.

This clone has a single count. The chain links TRBV27 to TRBJ2-7, with D possibly being TRBD1 (6 bases). V was shortened by 5 bases and J by 2 bases, with 10 bases between the two germline ends. Germline CDR1 MNHEY, CDR2 SMNVEV (reference sequence). The CDR3 spans 13 residues. CDR3 nucleotide sequence: TGTGCCAGCAGTAGGACAGTTCCCTACGAGCAGTACTTC. It specifies CASSRTVPYEQYF.

There are a few counts of this clone. The chain links TRBV6-5 to TRBJ1-5; possible D gene TRBD1, 5 bases. This CDR3 has 14 residues. Germline CDR1 is MNHEY and CDR2 is SVGAGI. V was cut by 7 bases and J by 7 bases, with 17 bases left in between. CDR3 in DNA: TGTGCCAGCATTCTAGCGGGGTCAGGGCAGCCCCAGCATTTT. This encodes CASILAGSGQPQHF.

CDR3 region: CASSTGSGYEQYF. The CDR3 DNA reads as TGTGCCAGCAGTACCGGGAGCGGCTACGAGCAGTACTTC. The chain recombines TRBV7-3 with TRBJ2-7, with D tentatively TRBD2 (6 bases). The CDR3 is 13 residues long. V was clipped by 6 bases and J by 3 bases, with 12 bases between them. Germline CDR1 SGHTA, CDR2 FQGTGA.

This clone occurred a few times. This chain links TRBV19 with TRBJ2-1, with 11 bases identical to TRBD2. The CDR3 has 18 residues. The V and J ends lost 2 bases and 4 bases, in that order; junction bases with no gene match: 10. The V gene's germline CDR1 is LNHDA and CDR2 SQIVND (reference sequence). CDR3 DNA: TGTGCCAGTAGTATATCGTCCACACTAGCGGGGGCATACAATGAGCAGTTCTTC. It translates to CASSISSTLAGAYNEQFF.

J is TRBJ1-4 and V is TRBV5-1, with D unclear. V was clipped by 5 bases and J by 6 bases, with 17 bases between them. The CDR3 runs 15 residues. Germline CDR1 reads SGHRS; CDR2 reads YFSETQ. The chain's CDR3 is CASRAGIRTDEKLFF. Here the CDR3 DNA reads TGCGCCAGCAGGGCCGGTATACGAACCGATGAAAAACTGTTTTTT.

This clone was observed a few times. The rearrangement links TRBV7-8 to TRBJ1-2; 9 bases line up with TRBD1. After removal of 5 bases from V and 3 bases from J, the junction contained 1 base not matched to a gene. CDR3 size: 13 residues. Looked up from germline, CDR1 is SGHVS and CDR2 is FQNEAQ. CDR3 nucleotide sequence: TGTGCCAGCAGCGGGGACAGGGACTATGGCTACACCTTC. Translated: CASSGDRDYGYTF.

The V and J genes are TRBV10-1 and TRBJ2-1, with no clear D. Trimming took off 2 bases at V and 4 bases at J, with 12 bases between the two ends. This CDR3 has 15 amino acids. CDR1 and CDR2 from the germline V gene are WNHNN and SYGVQD (reference sequence). The CDR3 loop is CASSEAFQSYNEQFF. For the CDR3, the DNA is TGCGCCAGCAGTGAGGCGTTTCAGTCGTACAATGAGCAGTTCTTC.

This clone was detected only once. This sequence joins TRBV19 and TRBJ2-1; D perhaps matches TRBD2 (5 bases). CDR3 size: 16 residues. V dropped 3 bases and J dropped 6 bases, with 18 bases sitting between them. CDR1 is LNHDA and CDR2 is SQIVND in the germline V gene (reference sequence). CDR3: CASSMRASFRVNEQFF. The DNA of the CDR3 is TGTGCCAGTAGTATGAGGGCTAGCTTTAGGGTCAATGAGCAGTTCTTC.

This chain links TRBV9 with TRBJ2-1, with 8 nucleotides matching TRBD1. The V and J ends lost 4 bases and 0 bases, in that order; junction bases with no gene match: 6. This CDR3 contains 16 residues. Germline CDR1 is SGDLS and CDR2 is YYNGEE. CDR3 sequence (DNA): TGTGCCAGCAGCTCGCGGACAGGGAGCTCCTACAATGAGCAGTTCTTC. Its protein is CASSSRTGSSYNEQFF.

The genes are TRBV9 and TRBJ2-1; TRBD2 aligns across 7 bases. Trimming removed 0 bases from V and 7 bases from J; junction bases left unmatched: 13. The length of the CDR3 is 17 residues. Germline CDR1 reads SGDLS; CDR2 reads YYNGEE. This CDR3 reads CASSVAPGLLAGNEQFF. CDR3 nucleotides: TGTGCCAGCAGCGTAGCCCCGGGACTACTTGCGGGGAATGAGCAGTTCTTC.

This chain joins TRBV4-1 and TRBJ2-1; tentatively, D is TRBD2 (6 bases). V dropped 4 bases and J dropped 0 bases, with 16 bases sitting between them. Per germline, CDR1 MGHRA and CDR2 YSYEKL. This CDR3 spans 17 amino acids. CDR3 protein: CASSPLGGTGSYNEQFF. The DNA of the CDR3 is TGCGCCAGCAGCCCCCTTGGCGGGACCGGCTCCTACAATGAGCAGTTCTTC.

J is TRBJ1-6 and V is TRBV9, with D tentatively TRBD1 (5 bases). The CDR3 is 15 residues long. V lost 0 bases and J lost 8, with 12 bases in between. Germline V gives CDR1 SGDLS, CDR2 YYNGEE. DNA for the CDR3: TGTGCCAGCAGCGTAGCTCCAGGGTTGGATTCACCCCTCCACTTT. This codes for CASSVAPGLDSPLHF.

V gene TRBV18 combines with J gene TRBJ2-3, with unresolved D. The CDR3 length is 14 residues. Germline CDR1 is KGHSH and CDR2 is LQKENI. V was trimmed by 3 bases and J by 3 bases, leaving 10 bases between them. CDR3 sequence reads: CASSPNRVTDTQYF. CDR3 nucleotides: TGTGCCAGCTCACCTAACCGGGTTACAGATACGCAGTATTTT. The entire variable domain, with the rest obtained from reference TRBV18 and TRBJ2-3, is as follows: NAGVMQNPRHLVRRRGQEARLRCSPMKGHSHVYWYRQLPEEGLKFMVYLQKENIIDESGMPKERFSAEFPKEGPSILRIQQVVRGDSAAYFCASSPNRVTDTQYFGPGTRLTVL.